This passage covers 16 T cell receptor beta chains from one sample sequenced in a study of blood T cell repertoires in COVID-19. TCRdb's table, derived via immunoSEQ multiplex PCR, lists solely in-frame clones and lacks some. The sample lists 300,000 or so clones, about 83% seen once, with 1% to 1.5% in the top ten. The specimen was peripheral blood. The receptor source for this set is a woman between 45 and 65 years old with acute or convalescent COVID-19.

This chain joins TRBV7-2 and TRBJ1-2; 9 bases map to TRBD1. There are 15 residues in the CDR3. Trimming removed 5 bases from V and 1 base from J; junction bases left unmatched: 5. The germline V gene has CDR1 SGHTA and CDR2 FQGNSA. The DNA for the CDR3 is TGTGCCAGCAGCCGCGACAGGGGGAATAACTATGGCTACACCTTC. Translated: CASSRDRGNNYGYTF. Complete variable domain (other parts from reference TRBV7-2 and TRBJ1-2): GAGVSQSPSNKVTEKGKDVELRCDPISGHTALYWYRQSLGQGLEFLIYFQGNSAPDKSGLPSDRFSAERTGGSVSTLTIQRTQQEDSAVYLCASSRDRGNNYGYTFGSGTRLTVV.

V usage is TRBV5-1 and J usage is TRBJ1-6; D gene unclear. The V gene lost 2 bases and the J gene lost 7 bases, with 22 bases spanning the gap. Germline V gives CDR1 SGHRS, CDR2 YFSETQ. The CDR3 covers 18 residues. The CDR3 DNA sequence: TGCGCCAGCAGCTTCATCCCTCGGGGAACGGGAATAAATTCACCCCTCCACTTT. It encodes CASSFIPRGTGINSPLHF. Based on the CDR3 plus reference TRBV5-1 and TRBJ1-6, the full variable domain is KAGVTQTPRYLIKTRGQQVTLSCSPISGHRSVSWYQQTPGQGLQFLFEYFSETQRNKGNFPGRFSGRQFSNSRSEMNVSTLELGDSALYLCASSFIPRGTGINSPLHFGNGTRLTVT.

The chain employs TRBV29-1 and TRBJ1-2; D is undetermined. CDR3 size: 12 residues. V lost 7 bases to trimming and J lost 8 bases, with 17 bases between them. Per germline, CDR1 SQVTM and CDR2 ANQGSEA. The CDR3 reads CSAAGDFEGYTF. DNA of the CDR3: TGCAGCGCCGCGGGCGACTTTGAGGGCTACACCTTC.

The V and J genes are TRBV27 and TRBJ1-2; D possibly corresponds to TRBD1 (6 bases). CDR3 size: 14 residues. Germline V lookup: CDR1 MNHEY, CDR2 SMNVEV (reference sequence). The germline V and J ends were trimmed by 3 bases and 4 bases, with 12 bases remaining between them. This chain's CDR3 is CASSFGGLGYGYTF. CDR3 DNA: TGTGCCAGCAGTTTCGGGGGGCTGGGCTATGGCTACACCTTC.

V is TRBV6-2 or TRBV6-3 and J is TRBJ2-7, with D uncertain. This CDR3 has 11 amino acids. Germline assignment: CDR1 MNHEY and CDR2 SVGEGT. Trimming pared 4 bases from V and 5 bases from J, leaving 6 bases between. This chain's CDR3 is CASSSQDEQYF. CDR3 sequence (DNA): TGTGCCAGCAGTTCGCAGGACGAGCAGTACTTC.

The gene calls are TRBV5-3 and TRBJ2-2; D unresolved. TRBV5-3 is reported as an ORF; its role is uncertain. Trimming stripped 5 bases from V and 4 bases from J, with 6 bases between. The CDR3 spans 12 residues. CDR3 amino acids: CARSSTTGELFF. CDR3 nucleotide sequence: TGTGCCAGAAGTTCTACCACCGGGGAGCTGTTTTTT.

V usage is TRBV27 and J usage is TRBJ2-3; D is possibly TRBD1 (6 bases). The CDR3 is 15 amino acids. From germline, CDR1 is MNHEY and CDR2 SMNVEV (reference sequence). Trimming pared 1 base from V and 2 bases from J, leaving 10 bases between. CDR3 residues: CASSLLTGATDTQYF. The DNA of the CDR3 is TGTGCCAGCAGTTTATTGACAGGAGCCACAGATACGCAGTATTTT.

The chain recombines TRBV4-2 with TRBJ2-2; no clear D gene. The length of the CDR3 is 14 residues. Germline assignment: CDR1 LGHNA and CDR2 YNFKEQ. The V gene lost 4 bases and the J gene lost 1 base, with 7 bases spanning the gap. The chain's CDR3 is CASSLQKNTGELFF. In DNA, the CDR3 is TGTGCCAGCAGCCTCCAGAAGAACACCGGGGAGCTGTTTTTT.

Ten or more counts support this clone. The chain is built from TRBV10-3 and TRBJ1-1; tentative D call: TRBD1 (5 bases). The CDR3 has 12 amino acids. Germline V gene lookup returns CDR1 ENHRY and CDR2 SYGVKD. The V gene lost 3 bases and the J gene lost 3 bases, with 5 bases spanning the gap. CDR3 in amino acids: CAISDRDTEAFF. CDR3 DNA sequence: TGTGCCATCAGTGACAGGGACACTGAAGCTTTCTTT.

The chain couples TRBV3-1 (or the pseudogene TRBV3-2) to TRBJ2-7, with D hard to call. The CDR3 is 13 residues long. Germline CDR1 reads LGHDT; CDR2 reads YNNKEL (reference sequence). Trimming took 0 bases from V and 4 from J, leaving 7 bases between them. CDR3 DNA sequence: TGTGCCAGCAGCCAAGATCTAAATTACGAGCAGTACTTC. Translation: CASSQDLNYEQYF.

This sequence joins TRBV5-6 and TRBJ2-2; D uncertain. Per the germline V gene, CDR1 is SGHDT and CDR2 is YYEEEE. The CDR3 loop spans 13 amino acids. V was pared by 3 bases and J by 5 bases, with 8 bases between. CDR3 bases: TGTGCCAGCAGCTCATTCGGGACCGGGGAGCTGTTTTTT. This sequence encodes CASSSFGTGELFF.

The chain couples TRBV19 to TRBJ1-1; 7 bases map to TRBD1. Unmatched junction bases numbered 22, after V lost 2 bases and J lost 10 bases. This CDR3 is 18 amino acids long. The V gene's germline CDR1 is LNHDA and CDR2 SQIVND (reference sequence). In DNA, the CDR3 is TGTGCCAGTAGTATAAATAGTAAGGTCTACAGGGGAAAAGGAGTAGCTTTCTTT. Its protein product is CASSINSKVYRGKGVAFF.

The CDR3 sequence is CASRWTSGRGDEQFF. For the CDR3, the DNA is TGCGCCAGCAGATGGACTAGCGGGAGGGGCGATGAGCAGTTCTTC. This chain joins TRBV4-3 and TRBJ2-1; TRBD2 aligns across 15 bases. This CDR3 is 15 amino acids long. The germline V gene has CDR1 LGHNA and CDR2 YSLEER. After removal of 6 bases from V and 8 bases from J, the junction contained 5 bases not matched to a gene.

This chain uses TRBV5-6 with TRBJ1-1; TRBD1 agrees at 7 bases. This CDR3 has 16 residues. After removal of 1 base from V and 0 bases from J, the junction contained 6 bases not matched to a gene. Germline V gene sequence: CDR1 SGHDT, CDR2 YYEEEE. This chain's CDR3 is CASSLRMDRLNTEAFF. For the CDR3, the DNA is TGTGCCAGCAGCTTGCGCATGGACAGGTTGAACACTGAAGCTTTCTTT.

The chain employs TRBV2 and TRBJ2-7; D is undetermined. Trimming shortened V by 6 bases and J by 6 bases, and 12 bases separated the two germline ends. Germline values: CDR1 SNHLY, CDR2 FYNNEI. CDR3 size: 12 residues. The CDR3 loop is CASRPGLSEQYV. The CDR3, as DNA: TGTGCCAGCAGACCGGGTTTGAGCGAGCAGTACGTC.

This clone was recorded only once. J is TRBJ2-1 and V is TRBV5-4, with 9 bases that match TRBD2. The CDR3 is 15 residues long. Looked up from germline, CDR1 is SGHNT and CDR2 is YYREEE (reference sequence). Trimming took 0 bases from V and 7 from J; bases not matched to a gene: 5. CDR3 sequence reads: CASSLGLAEQNEQFF. CDR3 nucleotide sequence: TGTGCCAGCAGCTTGGGACTAGCGGAGCAGAATGAGCAGTTCTTC.